The rows below give T cell receptor beta chains drawn from one sample of a study of blood T cell repertoires in COVID-19. The method was immunoSEQ multiplex PCR; TCRdb's version includes in-frame clones alone and lacks a portion of them. The sample consists of 26,000 or so clones, about 91% of them appearing once. Material for sequencing was peripheral blood. All receptors derive from a human donor with active COVID-19. The donor label of this sample is uncertain. The conserved cysteine and the conserved F or W are not part of the CDR3 here. Each record gives: V gene, J gene, D gene, CDR3 protein. D genes are given only for firm matches.

TRBV7-2	TRBJ2-5	TRBD1	ASSLGRTGGLVETQY
TRBV18	TRBJ1-2	TRBD1	ASSPAGSGGSGYT
TRBV11-2	TRBJ1-5	TRBD1	ASSLEGGQYQPQH
TRBV27	TRBJ1-5	.	ASSLDRFGQPQH
TRBV2	TRBJ2-2	.	ASRQGNTGELF
TRBV6-5	TRBJ2-7	TRBD2	ASRLLAGVDEQY
TRBV9	TRBJ2-7	.	ASSVVFEGEQY
TRBV15	TRBJ2-1	TRBD2	ATSTMRLAGGDSSYNEQF
TRBV14	TRBJ2-5	TRBD2	ASSSTDLAGGYQETQY
TRBV6-2/TRBV6-3	TRBJ2-1	TRBD2	ASSPRDGLAGPNEQF
TRBV7-9	TRBJ2-3	TRBD2	ASSPRTSGITDTQY
TRBV9	TRBJ2-2	.	ASSAYAGYIGELF
TRBV10-3	TRBJ2-6	.	AIDSGNSGANVLT
TRBV19	TRBJ2-3	TRBD2	ASSIERAGGGTDTQY
TRBV9	TRBJ2-3	.	ASSEGEFSTDTQY
TRBV24-1	TRBJ1-5	.	ATSNGAGNQPQH
TRBV4-2	TRBJ2-1	TRBD2	ASSQDALAGYNEQF
TRBV5-6	TRBJ1-2	.	ASSLDTVFPTTDYGYT
TRBV18	TRBJ2-2	.	ASSPLQNTGELF
TRBV12-5	TRBJ1-2	TRBD1	ASGLVGTGGGYT
TRBV27	TRBJ1-2	TRBD1	ASSLRGLDRVLNGYT
TRBV7-9	TRBJ2-5	TRBD2	ASSFGTSGGQETQY
TRBV7-8	TRBJ2-5	.	ASSLEIRRGKARETQY
TRBV5-1	TRBJ1-1	.	ASSLDSGRTEAF
TRBV7-2	TRBJ1-2	.	ASSRKTGTLNYGYT
TRBV5-1	TRBJ2-3	.	ASSFYYSTDTQY
TRBV19	TRBJ1-5	.	ASSITGSRNQPQH
TRBV6-5	TRBJ2-7	TRBD2	ASSYKRGRSSYEQY
TRBV27	TRBJ1-6	TRBD1	ASSLGQGVSNSPLH
TRBV30	TRBJ1-5	.	AWSRGQSNQPQH